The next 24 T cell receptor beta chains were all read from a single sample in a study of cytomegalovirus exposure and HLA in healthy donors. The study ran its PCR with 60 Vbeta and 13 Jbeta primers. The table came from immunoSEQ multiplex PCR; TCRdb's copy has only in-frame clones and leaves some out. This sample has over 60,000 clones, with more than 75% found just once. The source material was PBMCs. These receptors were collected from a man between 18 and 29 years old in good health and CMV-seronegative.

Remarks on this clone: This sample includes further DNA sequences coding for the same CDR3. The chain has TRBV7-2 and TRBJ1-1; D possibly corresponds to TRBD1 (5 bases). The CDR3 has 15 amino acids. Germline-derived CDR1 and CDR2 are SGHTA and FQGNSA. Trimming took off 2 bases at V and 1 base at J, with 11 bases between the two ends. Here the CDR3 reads CASSLFPGQNTEAFF. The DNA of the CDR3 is TGTGCCAGCAGCTTATTCCCAGGACAGAACACTGAAGCTTTCTTT.

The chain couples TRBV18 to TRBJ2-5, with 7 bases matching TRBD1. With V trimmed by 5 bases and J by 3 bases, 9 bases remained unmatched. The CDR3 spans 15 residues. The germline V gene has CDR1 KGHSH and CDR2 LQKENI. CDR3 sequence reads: CASSSRDRQEETQYF. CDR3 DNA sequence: TGTGCCAGCTCATCTCGGGACAGACAAGAAGAGACCCAGTACTTC. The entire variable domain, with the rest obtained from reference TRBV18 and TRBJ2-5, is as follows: NAGVMQNPRHLVRRRGQEARLRCSPMKGHSHVYWYRQLPEEGLKFMVYLQKENIIDESGMPKERFSAEFPKEGPSILRIQQVVRGDSAAYFCASSSRDRQEETQYFGPGTRLLVL.

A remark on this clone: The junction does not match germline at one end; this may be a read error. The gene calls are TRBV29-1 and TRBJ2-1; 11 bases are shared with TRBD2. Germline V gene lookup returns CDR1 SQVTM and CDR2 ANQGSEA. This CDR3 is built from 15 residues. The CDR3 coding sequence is TGCAGCGATGAACGAGCTAGCGGGGGGACTGGTGAGCAGTTCTTC. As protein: CSDERASGGTGEQFF.

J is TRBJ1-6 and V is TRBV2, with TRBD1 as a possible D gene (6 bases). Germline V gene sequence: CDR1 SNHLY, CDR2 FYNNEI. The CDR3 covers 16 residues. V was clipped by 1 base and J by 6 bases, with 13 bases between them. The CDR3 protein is CASSEVRTVINSPLHF. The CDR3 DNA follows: TGTGCCAGCAGTGAAGTAAGGACAGTGATTAATTCACCCCTCCACTTT.

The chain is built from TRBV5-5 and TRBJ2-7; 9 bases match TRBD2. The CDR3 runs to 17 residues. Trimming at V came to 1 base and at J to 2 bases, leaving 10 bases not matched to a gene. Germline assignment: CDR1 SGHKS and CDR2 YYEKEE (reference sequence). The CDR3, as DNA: TGTGCCAGCAGCTTGACCCTTTTAGCGGGGGAGACCTACGAGCAGTACTTC. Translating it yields CASSLTLLAGETYEQYF.

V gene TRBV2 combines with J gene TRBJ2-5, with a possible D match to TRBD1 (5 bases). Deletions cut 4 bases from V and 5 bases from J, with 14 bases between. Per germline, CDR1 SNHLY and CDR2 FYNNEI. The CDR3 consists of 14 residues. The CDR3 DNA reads TGTGCCAGCAGTGGACAGAATCGGATCGAGACCCAGTACTTC. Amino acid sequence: CASSGQNRIETQYF.

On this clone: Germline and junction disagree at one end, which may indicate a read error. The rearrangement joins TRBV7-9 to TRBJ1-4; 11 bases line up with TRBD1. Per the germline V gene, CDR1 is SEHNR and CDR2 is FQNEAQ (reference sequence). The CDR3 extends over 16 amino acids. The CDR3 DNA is TGTTCCAGCAGCCCCCGGACAGGGGGCGCGGATGAAAAACTGTTTTTT. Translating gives CSSSPRTGGADEKLFF.

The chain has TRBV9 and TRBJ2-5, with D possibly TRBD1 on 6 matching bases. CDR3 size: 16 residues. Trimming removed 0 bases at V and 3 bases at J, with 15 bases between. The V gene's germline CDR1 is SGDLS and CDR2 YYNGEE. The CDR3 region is CASSVGWKGDKETQYF. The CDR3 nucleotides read TGTGCCAGCAGCGTAGGGTGGAAGGGGGATAAAGAGACCCAGTACTTC.

CDR3 bases: TGCGCCAGCAGCCGGACTAGTGAAGAGACCCAGTACTTC. It encodes CASSRTSEETQYF. The chain couples TRBV5-1 to TRBJ2-5, with TRBD2 matching over 7 bases. The CDR3 sequence is 13 residues long. CDR1 and CDR2 (germline): SGHRS, YFSETQ. The V segment lost 4 bases and the J segment 3 bases; nucleotides outside the gene matches: 3.

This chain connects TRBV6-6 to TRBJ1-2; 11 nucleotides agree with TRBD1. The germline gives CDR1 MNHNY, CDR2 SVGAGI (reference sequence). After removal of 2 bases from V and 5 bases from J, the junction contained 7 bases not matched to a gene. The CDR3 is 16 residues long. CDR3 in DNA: TGTGCCAGCAGTTACAACCCGGGACAGGGGGTTTATGGCTACACCTTC. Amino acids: CASSYNPGQGVYGYTF.

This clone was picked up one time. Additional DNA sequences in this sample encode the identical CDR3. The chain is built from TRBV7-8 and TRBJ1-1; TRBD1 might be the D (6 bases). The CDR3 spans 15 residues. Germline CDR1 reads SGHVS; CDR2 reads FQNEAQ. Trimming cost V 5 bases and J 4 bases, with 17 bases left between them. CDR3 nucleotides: TGTGCCAGCAGCGTATCCTCGGGGGGCGGCACTGAAGCTTTCTTT. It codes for CASSVSSGGGTEAFF.

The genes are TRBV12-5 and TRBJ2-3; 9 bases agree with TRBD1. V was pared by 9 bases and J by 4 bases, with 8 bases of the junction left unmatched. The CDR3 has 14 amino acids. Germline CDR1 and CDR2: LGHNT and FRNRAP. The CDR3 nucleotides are TGTGCTAGCTCTGACAGGGGGTTCGCAGATACGCAGTATTTT. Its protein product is CASSDRGFADTQYF.

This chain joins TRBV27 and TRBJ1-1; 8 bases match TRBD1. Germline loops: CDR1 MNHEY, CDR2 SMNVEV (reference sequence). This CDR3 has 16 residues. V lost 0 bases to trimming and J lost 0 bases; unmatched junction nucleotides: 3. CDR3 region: CASSLSGTGVNTEAFF. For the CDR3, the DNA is TGTGCCAGCAGTTTATCTGGGACAGGAGTGAACACTGAAGCTTTCTTT.

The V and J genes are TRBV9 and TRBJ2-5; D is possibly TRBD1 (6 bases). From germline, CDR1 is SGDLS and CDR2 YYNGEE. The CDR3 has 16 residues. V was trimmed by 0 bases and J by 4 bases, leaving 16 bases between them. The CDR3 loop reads CASSVAGTGPPETQYF. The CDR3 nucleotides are TGTGCCAGCAGCGTAGCTGGAACAGGGCCCCCAGAGACCCAGTACTTC.

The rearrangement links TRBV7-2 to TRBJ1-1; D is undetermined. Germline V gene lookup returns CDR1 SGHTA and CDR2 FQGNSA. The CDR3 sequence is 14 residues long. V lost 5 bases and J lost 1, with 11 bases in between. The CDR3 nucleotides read TGTGCCAGCAGCCCGGGGATAACGAACACTGAAGCTTTCTTT. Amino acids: CASSPGITNTEAFF.

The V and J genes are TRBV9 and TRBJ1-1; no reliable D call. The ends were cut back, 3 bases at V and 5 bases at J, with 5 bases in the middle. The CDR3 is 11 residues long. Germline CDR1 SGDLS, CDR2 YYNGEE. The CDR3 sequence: CASSGGTEAFF. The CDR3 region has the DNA TGTGCCAGCAGCGGAGGGACTGAAGCTTTCTTT.

CDR3: CASSLGGQSGNTIYF. For the CDR3, the DNA is TGTGCCAGCAGCTTAGGAGGACAATCTGGAAACACCATATATTTT. V gene TRBV7-6 combines with J gene TRBJ1-3; D possibly corresponds to TRBD1 (5 bases). The CDR3 loop spans 15 amino acids. Germline CDR1 reads SGHVS; CDR2 reads FNYEAQ. The V end lost 1 base, the J end lost 1 base, and 8 bases lay between the germline ends.

CDR3 in DNA: TGCGCCAGCAGCTTGGCGGGGGGGCCTGGCACAGATACGCAGTATTTT. It is translated as CASSLAGGPGTDTQYF. The rearrangement joins TRBV5-1 to TRBJ2-3; 8 nucleotides line up with TRBD2. V shed 0 bases and J 1 base; nucleotides not matched to a gene: 4. The V gene's germline CDR1 is SGHRS and CDR2 YFSETQ. The CDR3 spans 16 residues.

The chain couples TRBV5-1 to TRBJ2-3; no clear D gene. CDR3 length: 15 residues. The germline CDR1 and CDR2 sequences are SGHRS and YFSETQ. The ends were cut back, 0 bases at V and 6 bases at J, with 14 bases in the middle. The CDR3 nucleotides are TGCGCCAGCAGCTTGGCCATCGGAGCTTGGGATACGCAGTATTTT. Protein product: CASSLAIGAWDTQYF.

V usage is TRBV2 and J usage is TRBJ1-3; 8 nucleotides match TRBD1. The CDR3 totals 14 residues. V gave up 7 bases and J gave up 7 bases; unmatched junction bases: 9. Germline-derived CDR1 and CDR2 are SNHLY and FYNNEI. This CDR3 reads CASTQGALGNTIYF. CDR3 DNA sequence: TGTGCCAGCACGCAGGGGGCTCTGGGGAACACCATATATTTT.

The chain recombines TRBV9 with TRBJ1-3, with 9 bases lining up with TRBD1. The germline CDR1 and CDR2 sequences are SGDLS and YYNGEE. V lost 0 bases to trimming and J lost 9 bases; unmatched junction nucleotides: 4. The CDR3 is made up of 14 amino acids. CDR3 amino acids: CASSVGQGEGTIYF. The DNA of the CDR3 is TGTGCCAGCAGCGTAGGACAGGGGGAGGGCACCATATATTTT. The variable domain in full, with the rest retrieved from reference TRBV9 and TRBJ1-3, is DSGVTQTPKHLITATGQRVTLRCSPRSGDLSVYWYQQSLDQGLQFLIQYYNGEERAKGNILERFSAQQFPDLHSELNLSSLELGDSALYFCASSVGQGEGTIYFGEGSWLTVV.

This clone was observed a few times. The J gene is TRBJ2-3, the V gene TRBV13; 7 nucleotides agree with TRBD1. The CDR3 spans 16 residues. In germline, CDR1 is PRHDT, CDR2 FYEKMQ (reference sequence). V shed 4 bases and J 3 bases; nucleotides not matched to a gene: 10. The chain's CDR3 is CASSSGRDRITDTQYF. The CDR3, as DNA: TGTGCCAGCAGCTCCGGCCGGGACAGAATAACAGATACGCAGTATTTT.

CDR3 nucleotides: TGTGCCTGGAGTTCTAGTTTGGATCAGCCCCAGCATTTT. Its translation: CAWSSSLDQPQHF. This chain links TRBV30 with TRBJ1-5; D remains unclear. V lost 2 bases to trimming and J lost 5 bases, with 10 bases between them. In germline, CDR1 is GTSNPN, CDR2 SVGIG (reference sequence). The CDR3 extends over 13 amino acids.

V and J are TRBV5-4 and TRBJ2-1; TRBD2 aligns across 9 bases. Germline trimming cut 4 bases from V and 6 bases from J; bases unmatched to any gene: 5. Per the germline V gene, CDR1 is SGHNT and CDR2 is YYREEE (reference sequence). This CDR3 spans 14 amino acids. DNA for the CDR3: TGTGCCAGCAGCCCCGGACTAGCGCCCAATGAGCAGTTCTTC. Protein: CASSPGLAPNEQFF. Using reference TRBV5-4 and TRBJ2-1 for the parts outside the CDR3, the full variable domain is ETGVTQSPTHLIKTRGQQVTLRCSSQSGHNTVSWYQQALGQGPQFIFQYYREEENGRGNFPPRFSGLQFPNYSSELNVNALELDDSALYLCASSPGLAPNEQFFGPGTRLTVL.